Following are 6 T cell receptor beta chains from one sample sequenced in a study of cytomegalovirus exposure and HLA in healthy donors. A multiplex PCR was run with 60 Vbeta primers and 13 Jbeta primers. The table came from immunoSEQ multiplex PCR; TCRdb's copy has only in-frame clones and leaves some out. The sample consists of 95,000 to 150,000 clones, about 70% of them appearing once. Source material: PBMCs. These receptors were collected from a woman aged 40 to 49 in good health and CMV-seronegative.

The V call is TRBV15, the J call TRBJ1-2; 7 bases match TRBD1. The V and J ends lost 4 bases and 4 bases, in that order; junction bases with no gene match: 3. The CDR3 is 13 residues long. The germline V gene has CDR1 LNHNV and CDR2 YYDKDF (reference sequence). This chain's CDR3 is CATSNRGRYGYTF. DNA of the CDR3: TGTGCCACCAGCAACAGGGGCCGCTATGGCTACACCTTC. Combining the CDR3 with reference TRBV15 and TRBJ1-2 gives the whole variable domain DAMVIQNPRYQVTQFGKPVTLSCSQTLNHNVMYWYQQKSSQAPKLLFHYYDKDFNNEADTPDNFQSRRPNTSFCFLDIRSPGLGDTAMYLCATSNRGRYGYTFGSGTRLTVV.

The gene calls are TRBV19 and TRBJ2-7, with 8 bases that match TRBD2. With V trimmed by 3 bases and J by 4 bases, 8 bases remained unmatched. Per the germline V gene, CDR1 is LNHDA and CDR2 is SQIVND (reference sequence). The CDR3 spans 15 residues. CDR3: CASSIGAGAEYEQYF. The DNA for the CDR3 is TGTGCCAGTAGTATTGGAGCGGGAGCTGAGTACGAGCAGTACTTC.

Points on this clone: One junction end disagrees with the germline gene, perhaps due to a read error. The chain recombines TRBV7-9 with TRBJ1-1; the D is unclear. Germline values: CDR1 SEHNR, CDR2 FQNEAQ (reference sequence). The CDR3 consists of 16 residues. The CDR3 reads CASSLAGYRRNTEAFF. The CDR3 DNA reads TGTGCCAGCAGCCTAGCAGGATATCGGAGGAACACTGAAGCTTTCTTT.

The chain employs TRBV25-1 and TRBJ2-1, with TRBD2 matching 11 bases. The J segment lost 10 bases and the V segment lost 2 bases, leaving 4 bases of the junction unmatched. In germline, CDR1 is MGHDK, CDR2 SYGVNS. The CDR3 sequence is 14 residues long. CDR3: CASSEGLAGREQFF. DNA of the CDR3: TGTGCCAGCAGTGAAGGACTAGCGGGTAGGGAGCAGTTCTTC.

In its sample, this clone was seen once. The CDR3 sequence: CASSVGASGGLGEETQYF. The CDR3 DNA follows: TGTGCCAGCAGCGTAGGGGCTAGCGGGGGGCTGGGGGAGGAGACCCAGTACTTC. This chain connects TRBV9 to TRBJ2-5, with 11 nucleotides matching TRBD2. The CDR3 has 18 residues. J was trimmed by 5 bases and V by 0 bases; bases with no gene match: 12. Germline V gene data show CDR1 as SGDLS and CDR2 as YYNGEE.

V gene TRBV7-8 combines with J gene TRBJ2-3, with TRBD2 matching over 7 bases. Germline-derived CDR1 and CDR2 are SGHVS and FQNEAQ. Unmatched junction bases numbered 14, after V lost 5 bases and J lost 6 bases. The CDR3 runs 16 residues. The CDR3 loop reads CASSPSGGVGPDTQYF. DNA for the CDR3: TGTGCCAGCAGCCCCTCGGGGGGAGTGGGACCCGATACGCAGTATTTT.